This T cell receptor (beta chain) was observed in a study of blood T cell repertoires in COVID-19. Study context: Researchers got acute and convalescent COVID-19 samples from the United States, Italy and Spain. T cells, B-cell-depleted T cells, or PBMCs supplied cDNA or gDNA.

This clone was seen just once. Germline V gene sequence: CDR1 ENHRY, CDR2 SYGVKD. Deletions cut 3 bases from V and 14 bases from J, with 14 bases between. The CDR3 is 13 residues long. As originally analysed: From reference gene primer amplification, estimates of nucleated cell counts were derived. TCRdb's copy holds only in-frame clones and misses some; the assay was immunoSEQ multiplex PCR. V and J calls and clone size are copied from that table; D and trimming were computed from the DNA. The sample holds about 200,000 clones, around 85% seen once. Material: peripheral blood. This TCR came from a woman older than 75 with acute or convalescent COVID-19. The rearrangement joins TRBV10-3 to TRBJ1-6, with D uncertain. CDR3 residues: CAISEPPIRSLHF. The CDR3 DNA reads as TGTGCCATCAGTGAACCCCCCATCCGGTCCCTCCACTTT.